This T cell receptor beta chain was obtained from a study of tumor and adjacent non-tumor tissue in lung cancer. Findings and caveats of the study: Compared with tumor, normal lung showed significantly lower TCR diversity.

No cell sorting was done before RNA was extracted from the tissue. Distant lung tissue was collected more than 3 cm away from the tumor edge. A modified ARM-PCR protocol with three rounds of nested PCR amplified TCRbeta. One entry per CDR3 protein results from TCRdb running MiXCR on the multiplex PCR reads. The sample yields about 50,000 distinct CDR3 sequences, 70% to 80% seen once. Germline CDR1 is LGHNA and CDR2 is YNFKEQ. Trimming took 3 bases from V and 0 from J, leaving 11 bases between them. The CDR3 consists of 15 residues. Turning to this clonotype: Its antigen is currently unknown. Because it lacks the conserved phenylalanine or tryptophan at the end, this CDR3 is likely a read error.

This chain links TRBV4-2 with TRBJ1-2; a possible D gene is TRBD1 (5 bases). Sequences were obtained from distant non-tumor lung tissue. The clonotype comes from an older woman with non-small cell lung cancer. This CDR3 reads CASSHDGTSNYGYTI. The CDR3 DNA reads TGTGCCAGCAGCCATGACGGGACCTCTAACTATGGCTACACCATA.